A single sample gave rise to the 14 T cell receptor beta chains below, sequenced in a study of cytomegalovirus exposure and HLA in healthy donors (dated by TCRdb to about 2017). Library creation used the immunoSEQ multiplex PCR assay. For the multiplex PCR, a mixture combining 60 forward primers for TCR Vbeta segments and 13 reverse primers for TCR Jbeta segments was used. Sourced from immuneACCESS, this table was stored by TCRdb with only in-frame sequences that have V and J called. A share of the clones is absent; for the studies checked, an unresolved V gene accounts for under half, and the remainder has no known explanation. The sample table lists 200,000 to 250,000 clones, more than 65% of them with a count of one. The ten largest make up 0.63% of the sample. Sequencing was done on a sample of PBMCs. These receptors all come from a young man in good health and CMV-seronegative.

The chain has TRBV6-1 and TRBJ1-5; a possible D gene is TRBD1 (6 bases). V lost 7 bases, J lost 3 bases, and 16 bases lay in between. Germline V gene lookup returns CDR1 MNHNS and CDR2 SASEGT. The CDR3 loop spans 15 amino acids. The CDR3: CASKWGQGNNQPQHF. The CDR3, as DNA: TGTGCCAGCAAGTGGGGGCAGGGTAACAATCAGCCCCAGCATTTT.

The chain combines TRBV5-1 with TRBJ1-5, with 7 bases aligning to TRBD1. From germline, CDR1 is SGHRS and CDR2 YFSETQ. V was clipped by 5 bases and J by 5 bases; unmatched bases: 10. The CDR3 has 15 residues. As DNA, the CDR3 is TGCGCCAGCAGGCCGACAGGGTCCAACCATCAGCCCCAGCATTTT. Translation gives CASRPTGSNHQPQHF.

This chain joins TRBV2 and TRBJ1-2; D gene uncertain. The CDR3 is 14 amino acids. Germline V gene lookup returns CDR1 SNHLY and CDR2 FYNNEI. The germline V and J ends were trimmed by 4 bases and 4 bases, with 13 bases remaining between them. Written as DNA, the CDR3 is TGTGCCAGCAGTGCCCAACACCCGGGCTATGGCTACACCTTC. It yields the protein CASSAQHPGYGYTF. The full variable domain, its missing parts supplied by reference TRBV2 and TRBJ1-2, is EPEVTQTPSHQVTQMGQEVILRCVPISNHLYFYWYRQILGQKVEFLVSFYNNEISEKSEIFDDQFSVERPDGSNFTLKIRSTKLEDSAMYFCASSAQHPGYGYTFGSGTRLTVV.

The J gene is TRBJ1-1, the V gene TRBV18; unclear D gene. Germline CDR1 and CDR2: KGHSH and LQKENI. The CDR3 has 14 residues. Between the trimmed V and J ends, which lost 6 bases and 1 base, there was a span of 12 bases. The CDR3 DNA reads TGTGCCAGCTCCCCTGTAGTTACGAACACTGAAGCTTTCTTT. It encodes CASSPVVTNTEAFF.

The chain couples TRBV7-8 to TRBJ2-7; D ambiguous. This CDR3 is built from 11 residues. Between the trimmed V and J ends, which lost 4 bases and 5 bases, there was a span of 6 bases. Per the germline V gene, CDR1 is SGHVS and CDR2 is FQNEAQ. CDR3: CASSSVNEQYF. The CDR3 region has the DNA TGTGCCAGCAGCTCGGTTAACGAGCAGTACTTC.

The rearrangement uses TRBV27 and TRBJ1-2, with D possibly matching TRBD1 (5 bases). V lost 5 bases and J lost 4, with 11 bases in between. The CDR3 spans 13 residues. Germline values: CDR1 MNHEY, CDR2 SMNVEV (reference sequence). CDR3 bases: TGTGCCAGCAGTCAAACCGGGGGCTATGGCTACACCTTC. It translates to CASSQTGGYGYTF.

The rearrangement links TRBV29-1 to TRBJ2-3; 8 nucleotides align to TRBD1. Germline V CDR1 and CDR2: SQVTM, ANQGSEA. V lost 4 bases and J lost 6; bases outside the gene matches: 12. The CDR3 runs to 15 residues. The CDR3 sequence is CSVAPTGAQTDTQYF. Written as DNA, the CDR3 is TGCAGCGTTGCCCCGACAGGGGCCCAGACCGATACGCAGTATTTT.

The CDR3 DNA reads as TGTGCCAGTAAGTCGACTGACCGCCCCGAAGGCTACACCTTC. Its translation is CASKSTDRPEGYTF. The rearrangement links TRBV19 to TRBJ1-2, with D uncertain. CDR1 and CDR2 from the germline V gene are LNHDA and SQIVND (reference sequence). V lost 7 bases and J lost 8, with 20 bases in between. This CDR3 comprises 14 residues.

The rearrangement links TRBV6-1 to TRBJ1-3; D may be TRBD1 (5 bases). Germline CDR1 is MNHNS and CDR2 is SASEGT. This CDR3 contains 14 residues. Trimming shortened V by 9 bases and J by 2 bases, and 14 bases separated the two germline ends. CDR3 loop: CASGGVPAGNTIYF. The CDR3 DNA follows: TGTGCCAGTGGGGGGGTCCCAGCTGGAAACACCATATATTTT.

The gene calls are TRBV29-1 and TRBJ2-1; tentative D call: TRBD2 (6 bases). V was clipped by 1 base and J by 3 bases, with 10 bases between them. The CDR3 totals 14 residues. Germline assignment: CDR1 SQVTM and CDR2 ANQGSEA. DNA for the CDR3: TGCAGCGTTGAAGGGGGTAGCGGCTACAATGAGCAGTTCTTC. This gives the protein CSVEGGSGYNEQFF.

The chain uses TRBV2 and TRBJ1-4, with TRBD1 matching 7 bases. Germline CDR1 is SNHLY and CDR2 is FYNNEI. V was pared by 5 bases and J by 7 bases, with 4 bases of the junction left unmatched. The CDR3 length is 13 residues. CDR3 in DNA: TGTGCCAGCAGTAGGGGGCGGGGTGAAAAACTGTTTTTT. This sequence encodes CASSRGRGEKLFF.

This sequence joins TRBV2 and TRBJ2-7; 8 bases are shared with TRBD1. Germline V lookup: CDR1 SNHLY, CDR2 FYNNEI. V gave up 6 bases and J gave up 1 base; unmatched junction bases: 8. The CDR3 sequence is 15 residues long. The DNA for the CDR3 is TGTGCCAGCAGACAGCAGGGGGCTGCGTCCTACGAGCAGTACTTC. Amino acids: CASRQQGAASYEQYF.

The chain is built from TRBV18 and TRBJ2-2; TRBD1 matches 7 bases. The CDR3 is made up of 16 amino acids. The V segment lost 5 bases and the J segment 0 bases; nucleotides outside the gene matches: 6. The germline V gene has CDR1 KGHSH and CDR2 LQKENI. The CDR3 is CASSSNDRANTGELFF. CDR3 nucleotide sequence: TGTGCCAGCTCATCCAACGACAGGGCGAACACCGGGGAGCTGTTTTTT.

The chain employs TRBV28 and TRBJ2-7, with 9 bases that match TRBD1. Trimming cost V 3 bases and J 2 bases; bases outside gene matches: 5. The CDR3 contains 15 residues. Germline V CDR1 and CDR2: MDHEN, SYDVKM. The CDR3 nucleotides read TGTGCCAGCAGTTTGGTCAACAGGGGGCCCTACGAGCAGTACTTC. This encodes CASSLVNRGPYEQYF. The variable domain in full, with the rest retrieved from reference TRBV28 and TRBJ2-7, is DVKVTQSSRYLVKRTGEKVFLECVQDMDHENMFWYRQDPGLGLRLIYFSYDVKMKEKGDIPEGYSVSREKKERFSLILESASTNQTSMYLCASSLVNRGPYEQYFGPGTRLTVT.